The sequence of this TCR beta chain was determined in a study of PD-1 blockade in classical Hodgkin lymphoma. This clone was counted many times. The repertoire was sequenced with immunoSEQ multiplex PCR; TCRdb's copy has only in-frame clones and lacks some. The sample consists of some 58,000 clones, about 90% of them appearing once. Germline V lookup: CDR1 SGHVS, CDR2 FNYEAQ. V gave up 5 bases and J gave up 0 bases, with 13 bases separating them. There are 15 residues in the CDR3. The time point here: cycle 4 day 1 (C4D1), after more than 5 weeks of nivolumab. All trial patients relapsed after autologous stem cell transplantation.

The sequence was collected from a human donor with classical Hodgkin lymphoma. The sample in question was peripheral blood mononuclear cells (PBMCs), obtained before the fourth cycle of nivolumab. The chain employs TRBV7-6 and TRBJ1-2; D gene unclear. DNA of the CDR3: TGTGCCAGCAGCCCTCTCCCGAGAGCTAACTATGGCTACACCTTC. Protein: CASSPLPRANYGYTF.